This TCR beta chain was retrieved from a study of blood T cells in healthy people across ages. General observations from the study: It was the long-lived donors that had more naive CD4+ cells and higher diversity than aged donors.

This clonotype was detected only a few times. What it recognizes is unknown. Combining a sample-barcoded 5' primer with a J-beta primer mix, a second PCR ran for roughly 7 to 12 cycles. TCRdb reprocessed the 5' RACE reads with MiXCR, giving one entry per CDR3 protein. The table records around 780,000 distinct CDR3 sequences, about 61% of them present only once. Donors ranged from about 6 to 90 years old and were healthy Caucasians in Russia. The V segment lost 6 bases and the J segment 5 bases; nucleotides outside the gene matches: 3. The CDR3 covers 12 residues. Germline lookup yields CDR1 MDHEN and CDR2 SYDVKM.

The V gene is TRBV28, the J gene TRBJ2-5; 7 bases match TRBD1. The TCR sequence derives from a middle-aged man in good health. Sequencing input: blood. CDR3 DNA sequence: TGTGCCAGCAGACAACAGGGGGAGACCCAGTACTTC. Translation: CASRQQGETQYF.